The 22 T cell receptor beta chains below were found in one sample sequenced in a study of T cell repertoires in cytomegalovirus infection. Using its own MiXCR run on the reads, TCRdb lists one record per CDR3 protein. The sample has more than 200,000 distinct CDR3 sequences; approximately 9.2% are singletons. The material sequenced was PBMCs. Receptors were obtained from a human donor in good health (CMV status not recorded). Some clones in this sample may be carry-over from other donors' samples.

The chain has TRBV7-2 and TRBJ2-7, with 10 bases identical to TRBD2. The trim removed 4 bases at V and 3 bases at J, leaving 3 bases unmatched. The CDR3 consists of 14 residues. Germline V gene data show CDR1 as SGHTA and CDR2 as FQGNSA. The CDR3 DNA reads TGTGCCAGCAGCTCTAGCGGGGGAAACTACGAGCAGTACTTC. Residues: CASSSSGGNYEQYF.

Many counts were recorded for this clonotype. V usage is TRBV18 and J usage is TRBJ1-5; 10 nucleotides match TRBD1. CDR3 size: 15 residues. J was trimmed by 6 bases and V by 6 bases; bases with no gene match: 8. Per the germline V gene, CDR1 is KGHSH and CDR2 is LQKENI. This CDR3 is CASSPSGTGVQPQHF. The CDR3 DNA sequence: TGTGCCAGCTCCCCGTCCGGGACAGGGGTTCAGCCCCAGCATTTT.

In this sample, this clonotype turned up once. The chain is built from TRBV20-1 and TRBJ1-3; unclear D gene. Germline V gives CDR1 DFQATT, CDR2 SNEGSKA (reference sequence). This CDR3 contains 11 residues. V lost 4 bases and J 3 bases, leaving 4 bases between the germline ends. CDR3 loop: CSATLGNTIYF. The CDR3 region has the DNA TGCAGTGCTACGCTTGGAAACACCATATATTTT.

The rearrangement links TRBV5-5 to TRBJ1-1; D remains ambiguous. Per germline, CDR1 SGHKS and CDR2 YYEKEE (reference sequence). The CDR3 is made up of 17 amino acids. V was pared by 0 bases and J by 4 bases, with 19 bases between. CDR3: CASSLVSVLMGGTEAFF. CDR3 in DNA: TGTGCCAGCAGCTTGGTGTCAGTCCTCATGGGTGGCACTGAAGCTTTCTTT.

This clonotype was counted ten times or more. The chain's CDR3 is CASSYQGWVTEAFF. DNA for the CDR3: TGTGCCAGCAGTTACCAGGGGTGGGTGACTGAAGCTTTCTTT. V is TRBV6-2 or TRBV6-3 and J is TRBJ1-1; the D gene is possibly TRBD1 (6 bases). This CDR3 spans 14 amino acids. Germline values: CDR1 MNHEY, CDR2 SVGEGT. Trimming removed 2 bases at V and 5 bases at J, with 12 bases between.

This clonotype was seen at least ten times. The genes are TRBV7-2 and TRBJ1-6, with D perhaps matching TRBD1 (5 bases). The CDR3 length is 15 residues. In germline, CDR1 is SGHTA, CDR2 FQGNSA. V lost 1 base, J lost 9 bases, and 13 bases lay in between. The CDR3 reads CASSLGAGRGSPLHF. CDR3 DNA sequence: TGTGCCAGCAGCTTAGGCGCAGGGCGCGGTTCACCCCTCCACTTT.

This clonotype came up many times. The chain joins TRBV7-2 to TRBJ2-1; either TRBD1 or TRBD2 may supply D (6 bases each). In germline, CDR1 is SGHTA, CDR2 FQGNSA. The CDR3 has 15 residues. V gave up 2 bases and J gave up 10 bases, with 18 bases separating them. The CDR3: CASSLWGRVGGEQFF. The CDR3 DNA follows: TGTGCCAGCAGCTTATGGGGACGGGTGGGGGGCGAGCAGTTCTTC.

The CDR3 reads CASSPVNANQPQHF. DNA for the CDR3: TGTGCCAGCTCACCGGTGAACGCCAATCAGCCCCAGCATTTT. The rearrangement links TRBV18 to TRBJ1-5; D is unclear. Trimming took off 3 bases at V and 3 bases at J, with 9 bases between the two ends. The CDR3 sequence is 14 residues long. CDR1 KGHSH and CDR2 LQKENI come from the germline V gene.

This clonotype came up a few times. The rearrangement uses TRBV23-1 and TRBJ2-7, with TRBD2 identical over 9 bases. TRBV23-1 is assigned to the ORF class and has an uncertain function. J lost 5 bases, V lost 8 bases, and 25 bases had no gene match. The CDR3 has 19 amino acids. CDR3 DNA: TGCGCCAGCGGACAAAATCCGGGACTAGCTAGTCGAGCGCTCGACGAGCAGTACTTC. Amino acids: CASGQNPGLASRALDEQYF.

The genes are TRBV2 and TRBJ1-5; D ambiguous. This CDR3 is built from 15 residues. Looked up from germline, CDR1 is SNHLY and CDR2 is FYNNEI. Between the trimmed V and J ends, which lost 6 bases and 4 bases, there was a span of 16 bases. The CDR3 loop is CASRLTQSPNQPQHF. In DNA, the CDR3 is TGTGCCAGCAGATTGACACAGTCGCCGAATCAGCCCCAGCATTTT. The whole variable domain, filled in from reference TRBV2 and TRBJ1-5, reads EPEVTQTPSHQVTQMGQEVILRCVPISNHLYFYWYRQILGQKVEFLVSFYNNEISEKSEIFDDQFSVERPDGSNFTLKIRSTKLEDSAMYFCASRLTQSPNQPQHFGDGTRLSIL.

V usage is TRBV11-2 and J usage is TRBJ1-4; 9 nucleotides line up with TRBD1. Germline loops: CDR1 SGHAT, CDR2 FQNNGV. The CDR3 has 15 residues. Trimming cost V 4 bases and J 8 bases; bases outside gene matches: 8. The CDR3 nucleotides read TGTGCCAGCAGCTCTACAGGGGGCGTATCGGAAAAACTGTTTTTT. This translates into CASSSTGGVSEKLFF.

The chain uses TRBV20-1 and TRBJ2-5; D call uncertain. Germline assignment: CDR1 DFQATT and CDR2 SNEGSKA (reference sequence). This CDR3 spans 12 amino acids. V was cut by 8 bases and J by 4 bases, with 14 bases left in between. The CDR3 spells CSYPDFGETQYF. DNA for the CDR3: TGCAGTTACCCAGATTTCGGAGAGACCCAGTACTTC.

This clonotype was seen ten or more times. This chain links TRBV12-3 or TRBV12-4 with TRBJ1-1, with D possibly TRBD1 on 5 matching bases. This CDR3 is built from 15 residues. V lost 6 bases, J lost 0 bases, and 14 bases lay in between. The CDR3 region has the DNA TGTGCCAGCAGGAGGGGCGACGGGTTGAACACTGAAGCTTTCTTT. This sequence encodes CASRRGDGLNTEAFF.

The V gene is TRBV4-3, the J gene TRBJ2-1; D gene unclear. The CDR3 is 12 amino acids. Trimming took off 0 bases at V and 15 bases at J, with 12 bases between the two ends. Germline lookup yields CDR1 LGHNA and CDR2 YSLEER. The CDR3 DNA reads TGCGCCAGCAGCCAAGATCGTTGGGCACGGTTCTTC. It translates to CASSQDRWARFF.

This clonotype occurred many times. The chain couples TRBV7-2 to TRBJ2-1; 11 bases match TRBD1. Germline CDR1 SGHTA, CDR2 FQGNSA. The CDR3 is 14 residues long. Trimming removed 3 bases from V and 10 bases from J; junction bases left unmatched: 5. The DNA for the CDR3 is TGTGCCAGCAGCTTCTCGGACAGGGGGCGCGAGCAGTTCTTC. This codes for CASSFSDRGREQFF.

Only a few counts were recorded for this clonotype. V is TRBV29-1 and J is TRBJ1-5; possible D gene TRBD1, 5 bases. The V gene lost 0 bases and the J gene lost 6 bases, with 9 bases spanning the gap. Germline values: CDR1 SQVTM, CDR2 ANQGSEA. The CDR3 loop spans 13 amino acids. The chain's CDR3 is CSVEEGVGQPQHF. DNA of the CDR3: TGCAGCGTTGAAGAAGGGGTGGGTCAGCCCCAGCATTTT.

This clonotype has just a few counts. The chain is built from TRBV4-3 and TRBJ2-2; D is unclear. Germline lookup yields CDR1 LGHNA and CDR2 YSLEER. V dropped 2 bases and J dropped 1 base, with 5 bases sitting between them. CDR3 length: 14 amino acids. DNA of the CDR3: TGCGCCAGCAGCCAAAGACAGAACACCGGGGAGCTGTTTTTT. It yields the protein CASSQRQNTGELFF.

This clonotype was detected only a few times. The chain combines TRBV19 with TRBJ2-3; no firm D call. Germline V gene data show CDR1 as LNHDA and CDR2 as SQIVND (reference sequence). The germline V and J ends were trimmed by 3 bases and 2 bases, with 6 bases remaining between them. This CDR3 has 13 residues. The CDR3 sequence is CASSIQNTDTQYF. The DNA for the CDR3 is TGTGCCAGTAGTATCCAAAACACAGATACGCAGTATTTT.

This clonotype was observed many times. This chain connects TRBV4-1 to TRBJ2-3, with D perhaps TRBD1 (6 bases). Germline-derived CDR1 and CDR2 are MGHRA and YSYEKL. The CDR3 sequence is 17 residues long. With 0 bases removed from V and 1 base from J, the gap between germline ends came to 14 bases. The CDR3 region has the DNA TGCGCCAGCAGCCAAGACCCCCCGGGACAAGGCACAGATACGCAGTATTTT. Encoded protein: CASSQDPPGQGTDTQYF.

This clonotype came up a few times. J is TRBJ1-5 and V is TRBV20-1; TRBD1 matches at 8 bases. This CDR3 spans 14 amino acids. Germline values: CDR1 DFQATT, CDR2 SNEGSKA (reference sequence). Trimming took 5 bases from V and 1 from J; bases not matched to a gene: 4. CDR3 loop: CSAPRQGSNQPQHF. The CDR3 bases are TGCAGTGCTCCGCGACAGGGGAGCAATCAGCCCCAGCATTTT.

The chain's CDR3 is CASSLTGDLTDTQYF. In nucleotides, the CDR3 is TGTGCCAGCAGTTTAACGGGGGACCTCACAGATACGCAGTATTTT. The chain couples TRBV28 to TRBJ2-3, with D possibly being TRBD2 (6 bases). The CDR3 covers 15 residues. V shed 2 bases and J shed 2 bases, with 11 bases lying between them. Germline CDR1 and CDR2: MDHEN and SYDVKM.

This clonotype was seen repeatedly, ten times or more. CDR3 in DNA: TGTGCCAGCAGCTTGGAACGGGCTTCTGAAGCTTTCTTT. Translating gives CASSLERASEAFF. The chain is built from TRBV5-6 and TRBJ1-1; D not resolved. Trimming shortened V by 0 bases and J by 6 bases, and 9 bases separated the two germline ends. Germline lookup yields CDR1 SGHDT and CDR2 YYEEEE. The CDR3 extends over 13 amino acids.